This T cell receptor (beta chain) appears in the sequencing data of a study of T cells after yellow fever vaccination. Comments on this clonotype: No antigen is known for it.

The CDR3 spans 13 residues. The ends were cut back, 6 bases at V and 5 bases at J, with 14 bases in the middle. Germline-derived CDR1 and CDR2 are DFQATT and SNEGSKA (reference sequence). TCRdb re-analysed the 5' RACE reads in MiXCR, keeping a single row per CDR3 protein. The sample contains about 350,000 distinct CDR3 sequences, around an eighth of which appear only once. Study findings and constraints: A faster peak, day 5 versus 15, was reached by the weaker secondary response.

The sequence came from a young man who received the YFV17D yellow fever vaccine. The material sequenced was CD4+ T cells sorted from PBMCs, taken 15 days after the yellow fever booster vaccination. The chain couples TRBV20-1 to TRBJ1-5; D possibly corresponds to TRBD1 (6 bases). CDR3: CSAPTGAYQPQHF. For the CDR3, the DNA is TGCAGTGCCCCGACAGGAGCCTATCAGCCCCAGCATTTT.